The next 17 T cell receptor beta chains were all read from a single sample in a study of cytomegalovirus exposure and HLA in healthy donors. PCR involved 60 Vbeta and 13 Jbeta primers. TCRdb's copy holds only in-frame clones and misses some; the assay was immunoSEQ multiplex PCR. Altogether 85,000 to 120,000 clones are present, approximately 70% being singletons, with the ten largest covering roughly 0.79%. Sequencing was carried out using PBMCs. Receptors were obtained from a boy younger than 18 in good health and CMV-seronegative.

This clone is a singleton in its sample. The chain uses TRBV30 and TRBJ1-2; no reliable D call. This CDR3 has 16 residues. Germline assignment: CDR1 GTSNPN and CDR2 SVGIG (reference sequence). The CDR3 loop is CVSIVAVGESNYGYTF. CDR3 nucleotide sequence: TGTGTCTCGATCGTGGCAGTGGGAGAATCGAACTATGGCTACACCTTC.

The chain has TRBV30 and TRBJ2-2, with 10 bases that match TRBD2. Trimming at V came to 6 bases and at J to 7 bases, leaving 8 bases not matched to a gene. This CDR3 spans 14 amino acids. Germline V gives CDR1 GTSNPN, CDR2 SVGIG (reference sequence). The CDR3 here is CACPSGREIGELFF. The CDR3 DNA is TGTGCCTGCCCAAGCGGGAGGGAAATCGGGGAGCTGTTTTTT.

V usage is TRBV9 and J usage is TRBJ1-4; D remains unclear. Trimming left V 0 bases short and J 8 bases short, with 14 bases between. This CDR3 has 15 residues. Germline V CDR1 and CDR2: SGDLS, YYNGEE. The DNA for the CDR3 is TGTGCCAGCAGCGTAGCATGGCAGGATCGGGAAAAACTGTTTTTT. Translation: CASSVAWQDREKLFF.

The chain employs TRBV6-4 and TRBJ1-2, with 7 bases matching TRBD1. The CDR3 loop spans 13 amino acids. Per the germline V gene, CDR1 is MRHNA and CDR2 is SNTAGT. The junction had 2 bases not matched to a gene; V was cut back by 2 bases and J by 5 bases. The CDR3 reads CASSDGTEYGYTF. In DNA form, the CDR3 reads TGTGCCAGCAGTGACGGGACAGAATATGGCTACACCTTC.

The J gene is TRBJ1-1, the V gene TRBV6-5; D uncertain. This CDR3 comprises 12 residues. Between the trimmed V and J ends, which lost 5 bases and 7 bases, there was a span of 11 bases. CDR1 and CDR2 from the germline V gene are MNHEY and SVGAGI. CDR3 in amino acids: CASSRRRDEAFF. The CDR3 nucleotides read TGTGCCAGCAGTCGCCGACGGGATGAAGCTTTCTTT.

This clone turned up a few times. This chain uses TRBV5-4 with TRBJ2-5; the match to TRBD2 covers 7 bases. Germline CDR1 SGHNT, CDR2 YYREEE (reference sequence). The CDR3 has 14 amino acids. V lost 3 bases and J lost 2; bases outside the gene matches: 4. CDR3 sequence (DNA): TGTGCCAGCAGCTCTTCTAGCGGACAAGAGACCCAGTACTTC. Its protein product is CASSSSSGQETQYF.

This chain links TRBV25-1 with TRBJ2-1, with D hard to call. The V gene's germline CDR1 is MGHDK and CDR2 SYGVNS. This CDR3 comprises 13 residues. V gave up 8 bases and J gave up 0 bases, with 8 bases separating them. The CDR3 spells CASEASSYNEQFF. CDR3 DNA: TGTGCCAGCGAGGCGAGCTCCTACAATGAGCAGTTCTTC.

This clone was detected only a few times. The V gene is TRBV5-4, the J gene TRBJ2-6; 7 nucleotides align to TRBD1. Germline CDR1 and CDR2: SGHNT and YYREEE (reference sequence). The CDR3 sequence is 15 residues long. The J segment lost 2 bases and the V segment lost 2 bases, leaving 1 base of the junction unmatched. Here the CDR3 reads CASSFDRAGANVLTF. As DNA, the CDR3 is TGTGCCAGCAGCTTTGACAGGGCTGGGGCCAACGTCCTGACTTTC.

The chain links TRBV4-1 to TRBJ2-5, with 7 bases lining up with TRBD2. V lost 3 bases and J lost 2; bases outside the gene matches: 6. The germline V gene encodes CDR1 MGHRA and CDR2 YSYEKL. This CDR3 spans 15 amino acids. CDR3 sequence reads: CASSQNRDYQETQYF. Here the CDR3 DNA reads TGCGCCAGCAGCCAGAACCGGGACTATCAAGAGACCCAGTACTTC.

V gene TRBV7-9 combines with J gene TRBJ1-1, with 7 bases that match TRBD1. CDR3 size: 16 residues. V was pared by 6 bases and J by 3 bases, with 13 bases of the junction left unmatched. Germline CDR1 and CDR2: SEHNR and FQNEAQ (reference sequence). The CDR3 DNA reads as TGTGCCAGCAGTCCGACAGGGTTCATGGGGGACACTGAAGCTTTCTTT. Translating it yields CASSPTGFMGDTEAFF.

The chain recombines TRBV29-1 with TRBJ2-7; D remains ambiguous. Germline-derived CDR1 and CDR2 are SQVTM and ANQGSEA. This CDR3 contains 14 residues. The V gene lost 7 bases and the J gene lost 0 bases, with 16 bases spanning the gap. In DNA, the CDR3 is TGCAGCGGAGGCAGCCCTACCCGCTCCTACGAGCAGTACTTC. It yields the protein CSGGSPTRSYEQYF.

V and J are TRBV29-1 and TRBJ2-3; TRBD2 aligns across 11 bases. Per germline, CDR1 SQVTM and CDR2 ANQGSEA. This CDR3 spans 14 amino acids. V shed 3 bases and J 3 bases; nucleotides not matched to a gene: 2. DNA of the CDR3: TGCAGCGTTGATAGCGGGGGGGGGACAGATACGCAGTATTTT. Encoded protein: CSVDSGGGTDTQYF.

The CDR3: CASSPAWTAEKLFF. Written as DNA, the CDR3 is TGTGCCAGCTCACCAGCCTGGACAGCCGAAAAACTGTTTTTT. V and J are TRBV18 and TRBJ1-4, with TRBD1 as a possible D gene (6 bases). The CDR3 totals 14 residues. Germline lookup yields CDR1 KGHSH and CDR2 LQKENI. V lost 2 bases, J lost 8 bases, and 12 bases lay in between.

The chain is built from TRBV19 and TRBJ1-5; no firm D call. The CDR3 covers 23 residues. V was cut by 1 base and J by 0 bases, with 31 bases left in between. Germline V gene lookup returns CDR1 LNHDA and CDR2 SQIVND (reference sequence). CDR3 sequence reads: CASSIGSRTTMERNHPSNQPQHF. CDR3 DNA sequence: TGTGCCAGTAGTATAGGATCCCGTACTACAATGGAAAGGAACCACCCTAGCAATCAGCCCCAGCATTTT.

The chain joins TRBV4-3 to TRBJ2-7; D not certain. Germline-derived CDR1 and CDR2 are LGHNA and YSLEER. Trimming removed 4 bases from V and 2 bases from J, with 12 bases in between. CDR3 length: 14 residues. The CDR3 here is CASSLLTGTYEQYF. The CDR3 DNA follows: TGCGCCAGCAGCCTATTGACGGGTACCTACGAGCAGTACTTC.

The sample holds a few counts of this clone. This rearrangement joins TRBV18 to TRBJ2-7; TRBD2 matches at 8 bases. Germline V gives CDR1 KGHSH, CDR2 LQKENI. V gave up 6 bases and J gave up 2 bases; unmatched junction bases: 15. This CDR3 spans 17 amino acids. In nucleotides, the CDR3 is TGTGCCAGCTCCTCATACCGGAGTAGCGGGATCCCCTACGAGCAGTACTTC. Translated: CASSSYRSSGIPYEQYF.

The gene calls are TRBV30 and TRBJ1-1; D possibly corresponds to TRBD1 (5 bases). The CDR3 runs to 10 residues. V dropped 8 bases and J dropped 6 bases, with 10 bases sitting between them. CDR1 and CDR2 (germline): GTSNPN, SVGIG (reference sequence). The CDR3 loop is CAGGDPEAFF. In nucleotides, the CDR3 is TGTGCCGGAGGGGACCCTGAAGCTTTCTTT.